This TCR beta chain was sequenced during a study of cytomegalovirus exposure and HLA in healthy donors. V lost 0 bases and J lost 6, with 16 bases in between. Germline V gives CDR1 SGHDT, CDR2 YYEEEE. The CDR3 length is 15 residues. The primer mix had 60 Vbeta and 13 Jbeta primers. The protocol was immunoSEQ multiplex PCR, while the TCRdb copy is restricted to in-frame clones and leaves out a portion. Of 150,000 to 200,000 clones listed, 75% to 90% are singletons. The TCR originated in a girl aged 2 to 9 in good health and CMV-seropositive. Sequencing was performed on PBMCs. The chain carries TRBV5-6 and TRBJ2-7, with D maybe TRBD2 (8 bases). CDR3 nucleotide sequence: TGTGCCAGCAGCTTGGTAGGGACTAGGGGGCTCGAGCAGTACTTC. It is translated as CASSLVGTRGLEQYF.